This T cell receptor beta chain was sequenced in a study of blood T cell repertoires in COVID-19. Study in general: Samples representing acute and convalescent COVID-19 were sourced from the United States, Italy and Spain.

The CDR3 consists of 15 residues. Germline lookup yields CDR1 SGDLS and CDR2 YYNGEE. J was trimmed by 4 bases and V by 2 bases; bases with no gene match: 2. In the original processing: Scientists estimated how many nucleated cells there were by amplifying reference gene primers. The protocol was immunoSEQ multiplex PCR, while the TCRdb copy is restricted to in-frame clones and leaves out a portion. That table is the source of V, J and clone size, and D and trimming were worked out from the DNA. Here the sample spans tens of thousands of clones, more than 70% being singletons. The sample consisted of peripheral blood. This sequence was found in a man between 45 and 60 years old with active COVID-19. The chain couples TRBV9 to TRBJ2-2, with 10 bases identical to TRBD1. CDR3 coding DNA: TGTGCCAGCAGCGTTAGGACAGGGGGCACCGGGGAGCTGTTTTTT. Protein sequence: CASSVRTGGTGELFF. The whole variable domain, remainder taken from reference TRBV9 and TRBJ2-2, is DSGVTQTPKHLITATGQRVTLRCSPRSGDLSVYWYQQSLDQGLQFLIQYYNGEERAKGNILERFSAQQFPDLHSELNLSSLELGDSALYFCASSVRTGGTGELFFGEGSRLTVL.